This T cell receptor beta chain was identified during a study of cytomegalovirus exposure and HLA in healthy donors. The overall study: Previous work identified some 120 million unique TCR beta sequences from roughly 170 million T cells.

Germline V gene sequence: CDR1 SGHNT, CDR2 YENEEA. The CDR3 consists of 13 residues. V lost 5 bases and J lost 6; bases outside the gene matches: 5. 13 Jbeta primers and 60 Vbeta primers were used for the PCR. The authors' processing: Unique TCR beta chains numbered approximately 80 million in a later analysis, with about 9.9 million shared. TCRdb's table, derived via immunoSEQ multiplex PCR, lists solely in-frame clones and lacks some. V and J calls plus clone size are reproduced from that table; the DNA served to infer D and trimming. In the table there are around 90,000 clones, roughly 85% of which are singletons. This clone is a singleton in its sample.

The V and J genes are TRBV11-3 and TRBJ1-2, with 8 bases lining up with TRBD1. This sequence originates from a man between 40 and 49 years old in good health and CMV-seropositive. What was sequenced was PBMCs. CDR3 loop: CASSPRTGNGYTF. The CDR3 coding sequence is TGTGCCAGCAGCCCGAGGACAGGGAATGGCTACACCTTC. Full variable domain (rest looked up from reference TRBV11-3 and TRBJ1-2): EAGVVQSPRYKIIEKKQPVAFWCNPISGHNTLYWYLQNLGQGPELLIRYENEEAVDDSQLPKDRFSAERLKGVDSTLKIQPAELGDSAVYLCASSPRTGNGYTFGSGTRLTVV.